A single sample is the source of the 28 T cell receptor beta chains below, sequenced in a study of blood T cell repertoires in COVID-19. TCRdb keeps only in-frame clones here, not all; method: immunoSEQ multiplex PCR. Among some 120,000 clones, 74% were seen once, and the ten largest hold around 5.2%. Sequencing input: peripheral blood. The receptors derive from a man aged 60-69 years with acute or convalescent COVID-19.

V is TRBV6-5 and J is TRBJ2-2, with TRBD2 as a possible D gene (5 bases). Germline V gives CDR1 MNHEY, CDR2 SVGAGI. Trimming left V 4 bases short and J 4 bases short, with 7 bases between. This CDR3 has 13 amino acids. The CDR3 region has the DNA TGTGCCAGCAGTTGGGAGTCCACCGGGGAGCTGTTTTTT. Its translation is CASSWESTGELFF.

Judged by abundance, this clone is medium-sized. This chain uses TRBV27 with TRBJ1-4; unclear D gene. Between the trimmed V and J ends, which lost 6 bases and 4 bases, there was a span of 15 bases. The CDR3 has 15 amino acids. From germline, CDR1 is MNHEY and CDR2 SMNVEV (reference sequence). CDR3 protein: CASSSFSAGNEKLFF. The CDR3 region has the DNA TGTGCCAGCAGCTCATTCTCGGCGGGTAATGAAAAACTGTTTTTT.

The V call is TRBV3-1 (or the pseudogene TRBV3-2), the J call TRBJ2-7, with 7 nucleotides matching TRBD2. The V gene's germline CDR1 is LGHDT and CDR2 YNNKEL (reference sequence). The CDR3 totals 16 residues. Losses at the gene ends were 1 base for V and 5 bases for J; bases not matched to a gene: 11. The CDR3 coding sequence is TGTGCCAGCAGCCAAGGTGTTGGAAGCGGGACCAACGAGCAGTACTTC. This encodes CASSQGVGSGTNEQYF.

The chain employs TRBV27 and TRBJ1-2, with D possibly being TRBD1 (5 bases). Germline loops: CDR1 MNHEY, CDR2 SMNVEV (reference sequence). This CDR3 contains 16 residues. Trimming took off 6 bases at V and 4 bases at J, with 21 bases between the two ends. CDR3 loop: CASSDRHGGSLYGYTF. In nucleotides, the CDR3 is TGTGCCAGCAGCGACCGACACGGGGGGAGTCTCTATGGCTACACCTTC.

The count of this clone is one. V gene TRBV10-2 combines with J gene TRBJ1-1, with unresolved D. Germline CDR1 and CDR2: WSHSY and SAAADI. The CDR3 totals 13 residues. V shed 10 bases and J shed 1 base, with 13 bases lying between them. CDR3 sequence: CATSAGKNTEAFF. The CDR3 coding sequence is TGCGCCACCTCGGCCGGGAAGAACACTGAAGCTTTCTTT.

The chain carries TRBV11-3 and TRBJ2-1; D gene unclear. V was cut by 5 bases and J by 11 bases, with 10 bases left in between. This CDR3 is built from 11 residues. Per the germline V gene, CDR1 is SGHNT and CDR2 is YENEEA. CDR3 in DNA: TGTGCCAGCAGCGCCGGGTTTAAGCAGTTCTTC. It yields the protein CASSAGFKQFF.

This clone occurred many times. The V call is TRBV19, the J call TRBJ1-2; D possibly corresponds to TRBD1 (5 bases). The germline V gene has CDR1 LNHDA and CDR2 SQIVND (reference sequence). V lost 2 bases, J lost 1 base, and 11 bases lay in between. CDR3 length: 15 amino acids. CDR3 amino acids: CASSISLGGNYGYTF. The CDR3 nucleotides read TGTGCCAGTAGTATAAGCCTCGGGGGTAACTATGGCTACACCTTC.

This CDR3 is CASRSNRVRDYGYTF. The DNA for the CDR3 is TGTGCCAGCAGGTCCAACAGGGTTCGTGACTATGGCTACACCTTC. The chain carries TRBV27 and TRBJ1-2; weak D call: TRBD1 (6 bases). Trimming took 6 bases from V and 3 from J, leaving 17 bases between them. CDR3 length: 15 amino acids. Germline CDR1 MNHEY, CDR2 SMNVEV (reference sequence).

The genes are TRBV25-1 and TRBJ2-3; TRBD1 agrees at 11 bases. This CDR3 has 18 amino acids. Trimming took 3 bases from V and 4 from J; bases not matched to a gene: 12. Germline loops: CDR1 MGHDK, CDR2 SYGVNS. The CDR3 nucleotides read TGTGCCAGCAGTGACCCCTTCACCGGGACAGGGGGGCCAGATACGCAGTATTTT. Translating it yields CASSDPFTGTGGPDTQYF.

V gene TRBV7-8 combines with J gene TRBJ2-7, with 9 bases fitting TRBD2. The CDR3 length is 15 residues. Trimming at V came to 6 bases and at J to 3 bases, leaving 9 bases not matched to a gene. Germline loops: CDR1 SGHVS, CDR2 FQNEAQ. CDR3 amino acids: CASSHPPSGDYEQYF. The DNA for the CDR3 is TGTGCCAGCAGTCATCCACCTAGCGGGGACTACGAGCAGTACTTC.

This chain connects TRBV5-1 to TRBJ2-1; TRBD2 matches 11 bases. This CDR3 is 18 amino acids long. The V segment lost 7 bases and the J segment 9 bases; nucleotides outside the gene matches: 21. The germline V gene encodes CDR1 SGHRS and CDR2 YFSETQ. The CDR3 DNA reads TGCGCCAGCTTGGACGGACTAGCGGGTCGACACGGGGTCAGTGAGCAGTTCTTC. Protein product: CASLDGLAGRHGVSEQFF.

The chain couples TRBV30 to TRBJ2-3; 7 nucleotides agree with TRBD1. Losses at the gene ends were 1 base for V and 6 bases for J; bases not matched to a gene: 7. Germline CDR1 and CDR2: GTSNPN and SVGIG (reference sequence). This CDR3 spans 14 amino acids. Here the CDR3 DNA reads TGTGCCTGGAGTGGGGCTAACAGGGGCGATACGCAGTATTTT. Amino acid sequence: CAWSGANRGDTQYF.

The chain couples TRBV25-1 to TRBJ1-2; the D is unclear. Per germline, CDR1 MGHDK and CDR2 SYGVNS. V was cut by 4 bases and J by 4 bases, with 10 bases left in between. The CDR3 loop spans 13 amino acids. CDR3 coding DNA: TGTGCCAGCAGTGCCGGGGTTTCCTATGGCTACACCTTC. Translating it yields CASSAGVSYGYTF.

V gene TRBV6-1 combines with J gene TRBJ2-3; 12 bases are a match to TRBD2. CDR1 and CDR2 from the germline V gene are MNHNS and SASEGT. V lost 0 bases and J lost 3; bases outside the gene matches: 4. The CDR3 is made up of 17 amino acids. The CDR3 protein is CASSEATSGGVTDTQYF. In DNA form, the CDR3 reads TGTGCCAGCAGTGAAGCGACTAGCGGGGGAGTAACAGATACGCAGTATTTT.

The V gene is TRBV30, the J gene TRBJ1-2, with a weak D call TRBD1 (6 bases). V lost 5 bases and J 4 bases, leaving 20 bases between the germline ends. Germline CDR1 is GTSNPN and CDR2 is SVGIG (reference sequence). This CDR3 has 15 amino acids. CDR3 sequence reads: CAWSDSFKGGYGYTF. In DNA form, the CDR3 reads TGTGCCTGGTCGGACTCTTTTAAAGGGGGCTATGGCTACACCTTC.

V gene TRBV24-1 combines with J gene TRBJ1-6, with D possibly matching TRBD1 (5 bases). This CDR3 has 15 amino acids. CDR1 and CDR2 (germline): KGHDR, SFDVKD. Trimming removed 7 bases at V and 14 bases at J, with 23 bases between. CDR3 in DNA: TGTGCCACCAGCGGTGGGGGGGGACGGGGCTCGGCCCTCCACTTT. The encoded protein is CATSGGGGRGSALHF.

A single count supports this clone. This chain connects TRBV3-1 (or the pseudogene TRBV3-2) to TRBJ2-7; TRBD2 is a possible D gene (5 bases). The CDR3 is 12 residues long. Between the trimmed V and J ends, which lost 1 base and 4 bases, there was a span of 5 bases. Germline CDR1 and CDR2: LGHDT and YNNKEL (reference sequence). Here the CDR3 reads CASSQGRYEQYF. The DNA for the CDR3 is TGTGCCAGCAGCCAAGGGAGGTACGAGCAGTACTTC.

The V and J genes are TRBV6-2 or TRBV6-3 and TRBJ2-3, with 8 nucleotides matching TRBD1. V gave up 3 bases and J gave up 5 bases; unmatched junction bases: 10. The CDR3 has 16 residues. Germline assignment: CDR1 MNHEY and CDR2 SVGEGT. CDR3 nucleotide sequence: TGTGCCAGCAGTTATTATACGGGACAGGATCGAGATACGCAGTATTTT. As protein: CASSYYTGQDRDTQYF.

CDR3 in amino acids: CATSDQAGGRYGEQFF. The CDR3 nucleotides read TGTGCCACCAGTGATCAAGCGGGGGGACGGTATGGTGAGCAGTTCTTC. V usage is TRBV24-1 and J usage is TRBJ2-1; TRBD2 matches at 9 bases. Germline CDR1 and CDR2: KGHDR and SFDVKD. V shed 3 bases, J shed 9 bases, and the junction held 11 bases outside the gene matches. The CDR3 consists of 16 residues.

There are a few counts of this clone. The gene calls are TRBV19 and TRBJ1-5; D gene unclear. This CDR3 spans 16 amino acids. Trimming took off 2 bases at V and 3 bases at J, with 14 bases between the two ends. CDR1 and CDR2 (germline): LNHDA, SQIVND (reference sequence). The CDR3 is CASSITNDGTNQPQHF. The CDR3 DNA reads TGTGCCAGTAGTATAACCAACGATGGCACCAATCAGCCCCAGCATTTT. The full variable domain, its missing parts supplied by reference TRBV19 and TRBJ1-5, is DGGITQSPKYLFRKEGQNVTLSCEQNLNHDAMYWYRQDPGQGLRLIYYSQIVNDFQKGDIAEGYSVSREKKESFPLTVTSAQKNPTAFYLCASSITNDGTNQPQHFGDGTRLSIL.

The chain links TRBV19 to TRBJ2-2, with a tentative D call TRBD2 (6 bases). Trimming removed 8 bases from V and 3 bases from J, with 10 bases in between. Germline loops: CDR1 LNHDA, CDR2 SQIVND (reference sequence). CDR3 length: 13 amino acids. This CDR3 is CASWAGYTGELFF. The CDR3, as DNA: TGTGCCAGTTGGGCGGGGTACACCGGGGAGCTGTTTTTT. Together with reference TRBV19 and TRBJ2-2, the CDR3 gives the full variable domain: DGGITQSPKYLFRKEGQNVTLSCEQNLNHDAMYWYRQDPGQGLRLIYYSQIVNDFQKGDIAEGYSVSREKKESFPLTVTSAQKNPTAFYLCASWAGYTGELFFGEGSRLTVL.

The genes are TRBV5-4 and TRBJ1-2, with TRBD1 as a possible D gene (5 bases). The CDR3 spans 13 residues. V lost 0 bases, J lost 7 bases, and 10 bases lay in between. The germline gives CDR1 SGHNT, CDR2 YYREEE (reference sequence). The CDR3 sequence: CASSLVGGAGYTF. CDR3 sequence (DNA): TGTGCCAGCAGCTTGGTGGGCGGGGCTGGCTACACCTTC.

The chain joins TRBV28 to TRBJ1-1; a weak D match, TRBD1 (5 bases). The V end lost 7 bases, the J end lost 0 bases, and 15 bases lay between the germline ends. The germline V gene has CDR1 MDHEN and CDR2 SYDVKM. The CDR3 loop spans 15 amino acids. The CDR3, as DNA: TGTGCCAGCACCCGGGGAGGGGCGGTGAACACTGAAGCTTTCTTT. Translation gives CASTRGGAVNTEAFF.

This clone has more than one count but fewer than ten. The V gene is TRBV27, the J gene TRBJ2-7; tentatively, D is TRBD1 (5 bases). Germline assignment: CDR1 MNHEY and CDR2 SMNVEV (reference sequence). V was shortened by 1 base and J by 1 base, with 8 bases between the two germline ends. The CDR3 has 14 amino acids. The CDR3 DNA sequence: TGTGCCAGCAGTTTATTGACAGAGTCCTACGAGCAGTACTTC. Translated, it gives CASSLLTESYEQYF.

The rearrangement joins TRBV10-2 to TRBJ1-1; D is undetermined. Germline CDR1 is WSHSY and CDR2 is SAAADI. The CDR3 spans 15 residues. The V end lost 2 bases, the J end lost 0 bases, and 10 bases lay between the germline ends. CDR3 sequence reads: CASSEGGHMNTEAFF. DNA for the CDR3: TGCGCCAGCAGTGAGGGTGGGCACATGAACACTGAAGCTTTCTTT.

This chain uses TRBV2 with TRBJ1-2, with TRBD1 matching 8 bases. With 3 bases clipped from V and 1 base from J, the junction kept 4 bases outside the gene matches. Germline CDR1 reads SNHLY; CDR2 reads FYNNEI. There are 15 residues in the CDR3. This CDR3 is CASSDDRGFNYGYTF. The CDR3 region has the DNA TGTGCCAGCAGTGATGACAGGGGATTTAACTATGGCTACACCTTC. Drawing the rest from reference TRBV2 and TRBJ1-2, the complete variable domain is EPEVTQTPSHQVTQMGQEVILRCVPISNHLYFYWYRQILGQKVEFLVSFYNNEISEKSEIFDDQFSVERPDGSNFTLKIRSTKLEDSAMYFCASSDDRGFNYGYTFGSGTRLTVV.

This chain joins TRBV7-2 and TRBJ1-2; TRBD1 matches at 7 bases. Germline lookup yields CDR1 SGHTA and CDR2 FQGNSA. V dropped 5 bases and J dropped 7; count of bases not matched to a gene: 7. The CDR3 covers 13 residues. The chain's CDR3 is CASSQGTAGGYTF. The DNA for the CDR3 is TGTGCCAGCAGCCAAGGGACAGCTGGTGGCTACACCTTC.

The rearrangement joins TRBV19 to TRBJ1-2, with TRBD1 matching over 10 bases. The CDR3 consists of 13 residues. Germline values: CDR1 LNHDA, CDR2 SQIVND (reference sequence). V lost 6 bases, J lost 7 bases, and 5 bases stayed unmatched. CDR3 residues: CASSDRGLPGYTF. Written as DNA, the CDR3 is TGTGCCAGTAGCGACAGGGGGCTTCCTGGCTACACCTTC. The full variable domain, completed using reference TRBV19 and TRBJ1-2, is DGGITQSPKYLFRKEGQNVTLSCEQNLNHDAMYWYRQDPGQGLRLIYYSQIVNDFQKGDIAEGYSVSREKKESFPLTVTSAQKNPTAFYLCASSDRGLPGYTFGSGTRLTVV.